This T cell receptor beta chain was recorded in a study of human T cells and chemical hapten exposure. The wider study: The upper back received 0.01% DPC by patch testing, with results read at 6 days.

In this sample, this clonotype turned up a few times. Its antigen is unknown. The CDR3 runs to 15 residues. Trimming stripped 4 bases from V and 8 bases from J, with 18 bases between. Germline CDR1 SGHTA, CDR2 FQGNSA. Regarding time point: pre-sensitization, week 0. Treatment here: therapeutic diphenylcyclopropenone sensitization with weekly scalp DPC. Study-wide points: Expanded TCRs clustered into significantly more large CDR3 similarity groups than controls, the analysis revealed.

TCRdb used MiXCR to reprocess the RACE reads, holding one entry per CDR3 protein. The sample shows approximately 60,000 distinct CDR3 sequences, about 10% of them seen only once. This receptor was identified in a woman aged 40 to 50 with alopecia areata. Some clones in this sample may be carry-over from other donors' samples. The sample was whole blood, taken in connection with sensitization to the hapten diphenylcyclopropenone (DPC). The rearrangement uses TRBV7-2 and TRBJ1-5, with D possibly matching TRBD1 (6 bases). The CDR3 region is CASSSGGGEGEPQHF. As DNA, the CDR3 is TGTGCCAGCAGCTCGGGCGGTGGGGAGGGGGAGCCCCAGCATTTT.